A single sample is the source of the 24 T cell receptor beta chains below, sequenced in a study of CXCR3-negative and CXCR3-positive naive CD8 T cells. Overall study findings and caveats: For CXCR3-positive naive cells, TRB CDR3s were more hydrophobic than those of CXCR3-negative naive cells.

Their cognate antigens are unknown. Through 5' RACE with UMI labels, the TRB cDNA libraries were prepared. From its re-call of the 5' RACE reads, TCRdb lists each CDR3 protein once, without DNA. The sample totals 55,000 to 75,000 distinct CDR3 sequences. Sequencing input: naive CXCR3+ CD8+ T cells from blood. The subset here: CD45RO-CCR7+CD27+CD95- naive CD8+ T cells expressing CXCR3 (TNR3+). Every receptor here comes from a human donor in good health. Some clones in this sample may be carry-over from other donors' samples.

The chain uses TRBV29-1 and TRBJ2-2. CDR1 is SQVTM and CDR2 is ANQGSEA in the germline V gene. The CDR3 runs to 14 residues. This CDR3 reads CSVSDGKNTGELFF.

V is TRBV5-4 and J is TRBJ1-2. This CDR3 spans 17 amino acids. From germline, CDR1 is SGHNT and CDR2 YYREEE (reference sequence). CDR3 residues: CASSFIGTAGDPNGYTF.

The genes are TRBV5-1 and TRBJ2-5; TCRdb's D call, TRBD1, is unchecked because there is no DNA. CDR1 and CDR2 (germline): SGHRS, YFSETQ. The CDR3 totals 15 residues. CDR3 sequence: CASSFRVETQETQYF.

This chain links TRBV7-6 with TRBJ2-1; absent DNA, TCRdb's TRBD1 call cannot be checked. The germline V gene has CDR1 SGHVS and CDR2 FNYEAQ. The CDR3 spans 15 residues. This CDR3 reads CASSLARTGYNEQFF.

The CDR3 reads CASSYSLRGAGQYEQYF. The V and J genes are TRBV6-2 or TRBV6-3 and TRBJ2-7; the D call of TRBD1 rests on TCRdb alone, since no DNA is present to check it. The CDR3 is 17 amino acids. Germline-derived CDR1 and CDR2 are MNHEY and SVGEGT.

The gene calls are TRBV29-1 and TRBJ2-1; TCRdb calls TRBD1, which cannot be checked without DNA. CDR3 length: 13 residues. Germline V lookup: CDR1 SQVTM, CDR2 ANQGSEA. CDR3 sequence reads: CSAGQGAYNEQFF.

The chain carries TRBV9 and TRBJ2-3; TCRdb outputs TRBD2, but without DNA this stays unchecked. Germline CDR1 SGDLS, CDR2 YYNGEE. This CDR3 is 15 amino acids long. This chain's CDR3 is CASSVGTFSTDTQYF. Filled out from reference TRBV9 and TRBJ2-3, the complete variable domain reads DSGVTQTPKHLITATGQRVTLRCSPRSGDLSVYWYQQSLDQGLQFLIQYYNGEERAKGNILERFSAQQFPDLHSELNLSSLELGDSALYFCASSVGTFSTDTQYFGPGTRLTVL.

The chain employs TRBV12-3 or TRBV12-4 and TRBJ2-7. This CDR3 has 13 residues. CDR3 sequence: CASSFEGSYEQYF.

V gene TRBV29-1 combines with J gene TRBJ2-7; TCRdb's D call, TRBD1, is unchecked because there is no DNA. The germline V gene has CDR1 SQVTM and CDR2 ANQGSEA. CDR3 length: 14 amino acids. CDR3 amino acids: CSVEGGGAPVEQYF.

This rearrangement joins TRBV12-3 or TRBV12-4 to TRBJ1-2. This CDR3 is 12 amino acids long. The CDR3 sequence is CASSLTGVGYTF.

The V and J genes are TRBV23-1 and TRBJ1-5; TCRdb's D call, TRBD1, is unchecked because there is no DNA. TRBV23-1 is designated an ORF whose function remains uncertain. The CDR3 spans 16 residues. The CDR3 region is CASPKTGNNSNQPQHF.

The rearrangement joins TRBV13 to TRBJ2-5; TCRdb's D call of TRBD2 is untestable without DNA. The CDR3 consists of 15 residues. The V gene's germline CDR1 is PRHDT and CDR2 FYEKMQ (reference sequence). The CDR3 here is CASSSRDHEEETQYF.

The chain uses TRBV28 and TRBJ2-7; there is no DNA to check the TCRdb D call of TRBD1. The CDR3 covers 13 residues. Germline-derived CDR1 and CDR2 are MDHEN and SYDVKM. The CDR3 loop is CASKWTGTYEQYF.

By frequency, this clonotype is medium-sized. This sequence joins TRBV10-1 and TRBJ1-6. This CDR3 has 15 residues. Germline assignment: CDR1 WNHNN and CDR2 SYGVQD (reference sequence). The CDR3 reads CASRLRSSYNSPLHF.

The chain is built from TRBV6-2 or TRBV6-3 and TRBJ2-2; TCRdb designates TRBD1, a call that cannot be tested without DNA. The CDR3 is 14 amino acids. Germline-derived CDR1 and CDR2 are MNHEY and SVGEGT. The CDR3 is CASSPGTNPGELFF.

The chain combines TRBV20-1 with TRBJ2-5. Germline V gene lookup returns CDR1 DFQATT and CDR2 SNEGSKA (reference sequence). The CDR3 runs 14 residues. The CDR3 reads CSARESQDQETQYF.

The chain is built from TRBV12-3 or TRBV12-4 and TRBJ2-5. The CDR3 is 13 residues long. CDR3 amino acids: CASRSAGQETQYF.

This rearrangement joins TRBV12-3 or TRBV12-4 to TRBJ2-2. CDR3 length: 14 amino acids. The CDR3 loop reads CASSFFQFTGELFF.

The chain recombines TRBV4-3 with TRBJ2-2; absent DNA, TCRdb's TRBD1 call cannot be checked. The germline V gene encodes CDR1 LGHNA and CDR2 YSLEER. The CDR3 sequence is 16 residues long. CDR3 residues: CASSQAGALNTGELFF.

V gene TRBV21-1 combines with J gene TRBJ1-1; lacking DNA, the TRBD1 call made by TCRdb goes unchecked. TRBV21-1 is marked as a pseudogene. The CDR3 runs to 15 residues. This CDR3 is CASNIWAGTNTEAFF.

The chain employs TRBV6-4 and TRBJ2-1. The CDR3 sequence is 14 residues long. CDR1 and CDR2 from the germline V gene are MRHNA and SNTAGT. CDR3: CASSEGGSYNEQFF.

CDR3 in amino acids: CASSLDGSYEQYF. The genes are TRBV28 and TRBJ2-7. This CDR3 has 13 residues. Germline V CDR1 and CDR2: MDHEN, SYDVKM.

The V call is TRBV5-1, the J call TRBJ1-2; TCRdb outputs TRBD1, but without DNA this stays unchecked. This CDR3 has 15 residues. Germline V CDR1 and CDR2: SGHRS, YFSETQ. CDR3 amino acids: CASSLDPGDGYGYTF.

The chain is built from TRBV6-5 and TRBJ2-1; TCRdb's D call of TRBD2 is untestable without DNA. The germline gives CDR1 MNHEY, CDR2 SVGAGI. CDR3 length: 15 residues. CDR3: CASSYWRGGGNEQFF.